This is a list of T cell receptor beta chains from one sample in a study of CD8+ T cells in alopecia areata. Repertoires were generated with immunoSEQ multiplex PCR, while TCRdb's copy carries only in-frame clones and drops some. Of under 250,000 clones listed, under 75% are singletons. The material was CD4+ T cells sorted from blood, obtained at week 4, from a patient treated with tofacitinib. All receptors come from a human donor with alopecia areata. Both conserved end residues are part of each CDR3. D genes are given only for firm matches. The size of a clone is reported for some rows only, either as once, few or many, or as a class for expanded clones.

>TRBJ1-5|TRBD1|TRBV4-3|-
TGCGCCAGCAGCCAAGATTTGGGACAGGGGCTTCAGCCCCAGCATTTT
CASSQDLGQGLQPQHF
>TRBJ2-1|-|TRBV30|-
TGTGCCTGGAGTTGGGGGGGGCTTTACAATGAGCAGTTCTTC
CAWSWGGLYNEQFF
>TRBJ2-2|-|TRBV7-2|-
TGTGCCAGCAGCTTACAGTTCACCGGGGAGCTGTTTTTT
CASSLQFTGELFF
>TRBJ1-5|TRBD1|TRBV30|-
TGTGCCTGGGGACAGGGGGTCGGTCAGCCCCAGCATTTT
CAWGQGVGQPQHF
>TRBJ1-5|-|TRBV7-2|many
TGTGCCAGCAGCTTTCGAGGGGGTCAGCCCCAGCATTTT
CASSFRGGQPQHF
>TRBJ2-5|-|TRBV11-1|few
TGTGCCAGCAGCTTAGCCGGACAGCAAGAGACCCAGTACTTC
CASSLAGQQETQYF
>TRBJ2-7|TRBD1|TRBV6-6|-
TGTGCCAGCCAGACAGGGGACACCCTCCATTTC
CASQTGDTLHF
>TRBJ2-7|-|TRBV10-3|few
TGTGCCACCCAGGGTCCCAACTACGAGCAGTACTTC
CATQGPNYEQYF
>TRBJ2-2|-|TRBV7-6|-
TGTGCCAGCAGCTTAGTTTCCGGTCACACCGGGGAGCTGTTTTTT
CASSLVSGHTGELFF
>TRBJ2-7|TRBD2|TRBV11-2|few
TGTGCCAGCAGCTTAACCATCCAGACGGTTGGGGGGGAGTACTTC
CASSLTIQTVGGEYF
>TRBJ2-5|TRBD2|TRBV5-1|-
TGCGCCAGCAGGGACACCTGGACTAGCGGGGGCCAGGAGACCCAGTACTTC
CASRDTWTSGGQETQYF
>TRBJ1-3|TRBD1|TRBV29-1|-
TGCAGCGTTCGTCACGGACAGGGATGGGGAAACACCATATATTTT
CSVRHGQGWGNTIYF
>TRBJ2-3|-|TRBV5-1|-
TGCGCCAGCAGCTTGGATGAGCCTGCCACAGATACGCAGTATTTT
CASSLDEPATDTQYF
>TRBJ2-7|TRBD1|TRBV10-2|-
TGCGCCAGCAGTAGGACAGGGTCTTCGGGGGAGCAGTACTTC
CASSRTGSSGEQYF
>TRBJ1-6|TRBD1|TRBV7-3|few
TGTGCCAGCAGCTCTCTTGGACAGGGAAGTTCACCCCTCCACTTT
CASSSLGQGSSPLHF
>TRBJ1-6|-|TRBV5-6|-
TGTGCCAGCAGCCATAACAGGGAGGATTCACCCCTCCACTTT
CASSHNREDSPLHF
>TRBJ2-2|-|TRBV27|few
TGTGCCAGCAGTTTACGTAACACCGGGGAGCTGTTTTTT
CASSLRNTGELFF
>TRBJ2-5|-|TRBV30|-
TGTGCCTGGAGTAAAGGGTTGGTGACCCAGTACTTC
CAWSKGLVTQYF
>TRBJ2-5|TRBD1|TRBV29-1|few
TGCAGCGTTGATGTGTTCCTGACAGGGCTTGGCGAGACCCAGTACTTC
CSVDVFLTGLGETQYF